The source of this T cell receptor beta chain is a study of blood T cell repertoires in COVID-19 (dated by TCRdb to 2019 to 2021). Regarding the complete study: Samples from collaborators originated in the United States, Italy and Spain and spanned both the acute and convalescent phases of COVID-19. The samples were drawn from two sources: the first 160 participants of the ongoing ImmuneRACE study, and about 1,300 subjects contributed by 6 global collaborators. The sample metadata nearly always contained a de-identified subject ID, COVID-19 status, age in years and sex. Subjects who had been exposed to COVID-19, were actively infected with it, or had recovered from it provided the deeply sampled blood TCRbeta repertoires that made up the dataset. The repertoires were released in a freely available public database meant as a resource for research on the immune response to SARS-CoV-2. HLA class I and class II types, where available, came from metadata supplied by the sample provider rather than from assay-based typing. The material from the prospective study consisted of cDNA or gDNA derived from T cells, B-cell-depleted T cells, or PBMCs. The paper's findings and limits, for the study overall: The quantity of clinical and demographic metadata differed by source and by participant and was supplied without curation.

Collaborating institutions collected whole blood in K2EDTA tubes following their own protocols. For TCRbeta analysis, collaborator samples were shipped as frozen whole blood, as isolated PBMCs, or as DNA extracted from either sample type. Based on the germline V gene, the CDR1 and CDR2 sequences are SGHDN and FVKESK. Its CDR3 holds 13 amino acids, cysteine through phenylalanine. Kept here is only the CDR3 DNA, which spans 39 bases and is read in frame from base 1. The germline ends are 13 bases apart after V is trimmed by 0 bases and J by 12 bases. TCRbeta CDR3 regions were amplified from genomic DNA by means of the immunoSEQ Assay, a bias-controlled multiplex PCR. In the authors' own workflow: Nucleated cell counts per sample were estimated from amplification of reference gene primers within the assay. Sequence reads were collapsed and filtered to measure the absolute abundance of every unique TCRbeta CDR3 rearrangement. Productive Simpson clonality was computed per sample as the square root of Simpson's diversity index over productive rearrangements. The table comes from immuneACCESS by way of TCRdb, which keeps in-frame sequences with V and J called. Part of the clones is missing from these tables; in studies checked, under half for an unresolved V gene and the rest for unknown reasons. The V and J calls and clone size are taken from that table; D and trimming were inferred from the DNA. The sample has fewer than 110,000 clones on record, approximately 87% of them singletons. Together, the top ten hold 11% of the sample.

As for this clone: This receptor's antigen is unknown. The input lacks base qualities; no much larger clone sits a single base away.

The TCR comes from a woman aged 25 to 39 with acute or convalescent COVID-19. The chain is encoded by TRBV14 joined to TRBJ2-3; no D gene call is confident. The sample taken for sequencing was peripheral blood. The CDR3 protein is CASSQDRRGSQYF. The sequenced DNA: TGTGCCAGCAGCCAAGATCGACGCGGTTCACAGTATTTT.